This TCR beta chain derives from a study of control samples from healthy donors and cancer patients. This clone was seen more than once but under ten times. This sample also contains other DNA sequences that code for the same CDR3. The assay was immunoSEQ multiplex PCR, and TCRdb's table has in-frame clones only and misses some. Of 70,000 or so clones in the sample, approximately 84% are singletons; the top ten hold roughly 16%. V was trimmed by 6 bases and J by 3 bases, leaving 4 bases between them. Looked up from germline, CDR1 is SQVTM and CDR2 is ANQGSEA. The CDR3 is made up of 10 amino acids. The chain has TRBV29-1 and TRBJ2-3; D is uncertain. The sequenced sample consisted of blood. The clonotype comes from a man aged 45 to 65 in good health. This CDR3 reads CSVRTDTQYF. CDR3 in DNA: TGCAGCGTCAGAACAGATACGCAGTATTTT.